This TCR beta chain was retrieved from a study of cytomegalovirus exposure and HLA in healthy donors. Study-wide points: It was reported that the classifier diagnosed cytomegalovirus status with high specificity and sensitivity in both the original and validation cohorts. Later, an analysis found that TCR clusters from the first cohort tended to co-occur in the 90 to 150 validation repertoires. It was 150 to 200 TCR beta chains that were listed as cytomegalovirus-associated.

As for this clone: Its antigen is unknown.

Produced via immunoSEQ multiplex PCR; TCRdb's table is partial and in-frame only. The table shows about 58,000 clones, with 90% occurring only once. The CDR3 extends over 17 amino acids. J was trimmed by 7 bases and V by 3 bases; bases with no gene match: 9. Germline-derived CDR1 and CDR2 are SGHDN and FVKESK. The chain joins TRBV14 to TRBJ2-7; 16 bases line up with TRBD2. The TCR originated in a man younger than 35 in good health and CMV-seronegative. The sequencing input was PBMCs. CDR3 coding DNA: TGTGCCAGCAGCCAGGCCGGGACTAGCGGGAGGGCCCTTGAGCAGTACTTC. It codes for CASSQAGTSGRALEQYF.